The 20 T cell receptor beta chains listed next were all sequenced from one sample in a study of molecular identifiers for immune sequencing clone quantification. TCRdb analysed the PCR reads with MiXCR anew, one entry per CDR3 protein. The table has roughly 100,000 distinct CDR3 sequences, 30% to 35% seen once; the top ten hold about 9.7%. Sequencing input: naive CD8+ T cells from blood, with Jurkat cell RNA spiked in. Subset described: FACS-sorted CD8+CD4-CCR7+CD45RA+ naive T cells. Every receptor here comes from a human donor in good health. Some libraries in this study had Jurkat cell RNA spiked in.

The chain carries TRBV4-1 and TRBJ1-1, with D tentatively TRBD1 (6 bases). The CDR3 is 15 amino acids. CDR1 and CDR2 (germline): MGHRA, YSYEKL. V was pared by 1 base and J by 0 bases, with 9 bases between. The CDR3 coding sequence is TGCGCCAGCAGCCAAGGGGGGGGCATGAACACTGAAGCTTTCTTT. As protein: CASSQGGGMNTEAFF.

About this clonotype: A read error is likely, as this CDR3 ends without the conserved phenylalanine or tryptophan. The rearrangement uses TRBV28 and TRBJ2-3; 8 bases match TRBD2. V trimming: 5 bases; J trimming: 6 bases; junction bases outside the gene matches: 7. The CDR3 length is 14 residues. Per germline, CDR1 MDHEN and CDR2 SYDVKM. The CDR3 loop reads CASSPKRERDTQYS. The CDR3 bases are TGTGCCAGCAGTCCAAAGCGGGAGCGGGATACGCAGTATTCT.

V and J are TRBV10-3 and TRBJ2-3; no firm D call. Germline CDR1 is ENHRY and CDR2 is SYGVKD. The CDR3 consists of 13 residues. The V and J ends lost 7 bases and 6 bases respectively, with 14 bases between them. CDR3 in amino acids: CAITRALQDTQYF. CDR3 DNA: TGTGCCATCACCCGGGCCCTGCAGGATACGCAGTATTTT.

This CDR3 is CASSLRGTSGTYEQYF. The CDR3 nucleotides are TGTGCCAGCAGTCTCCGGGGGACTAGCGGGACCTACGAGCAGTACTTC. V gene TRBV27 combines with J gene TRBJ2-7, with 13 bases matching TRBD2. The CDR3 covers 16 residues. Germline-derived CDR1 and CDR2 are MNHEY and SMNVEV (reference sequence). The ends lost 5 bases at V and 2 bases at J; junction bases unmatched: 6.

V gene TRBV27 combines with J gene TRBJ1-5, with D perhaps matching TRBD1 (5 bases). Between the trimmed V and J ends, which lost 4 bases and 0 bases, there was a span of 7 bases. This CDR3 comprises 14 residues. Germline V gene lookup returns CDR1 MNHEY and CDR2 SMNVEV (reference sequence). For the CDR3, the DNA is TGTGCCAGCAGTTGGGGCTTTAGCAATCAGCCCCAGCATTTT. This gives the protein CASSWGFSNQPQHF.

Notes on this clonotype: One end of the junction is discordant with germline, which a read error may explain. DNA of the CDR3: TGTGCCAGCAGTTTATCCCCGATGGACACTGATGCTTTCTTT. Translation gives CASSLSPMDTDAFF. The rearrangement links TRBV28 to TRBJ1-1; D perhaps matches TRBD1 (5 bases). The CDR3 spans 14 residues. CDR1 is MDHEN, CDR2 SYDVKM, per germline.

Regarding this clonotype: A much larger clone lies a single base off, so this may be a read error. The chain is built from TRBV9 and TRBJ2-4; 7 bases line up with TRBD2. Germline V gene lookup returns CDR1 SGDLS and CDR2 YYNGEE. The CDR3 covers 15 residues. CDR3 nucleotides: TGTGCCGGCAGCGTAGGAGAGGCTAGCGGATTCATTCAGTACTTC. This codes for CAGSVGEASGFIQYF.

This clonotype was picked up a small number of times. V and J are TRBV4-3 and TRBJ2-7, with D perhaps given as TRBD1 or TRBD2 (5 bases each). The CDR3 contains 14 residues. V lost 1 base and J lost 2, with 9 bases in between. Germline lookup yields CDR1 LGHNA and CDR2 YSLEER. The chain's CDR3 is CASSQARGPYEQYF. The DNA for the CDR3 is TGCGCCAGCAGCCAAGCCCGGGGCCCCTACGAGCAGTACTTC.

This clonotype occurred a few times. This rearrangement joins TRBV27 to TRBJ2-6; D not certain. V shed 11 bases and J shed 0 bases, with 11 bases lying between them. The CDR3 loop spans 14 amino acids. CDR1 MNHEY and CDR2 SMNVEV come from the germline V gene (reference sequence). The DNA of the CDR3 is TGTGCCGCCTCCCCGGGCTCTGGGGCCAACGTCCTGACTTTC. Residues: CAASPGSGANVLTF.

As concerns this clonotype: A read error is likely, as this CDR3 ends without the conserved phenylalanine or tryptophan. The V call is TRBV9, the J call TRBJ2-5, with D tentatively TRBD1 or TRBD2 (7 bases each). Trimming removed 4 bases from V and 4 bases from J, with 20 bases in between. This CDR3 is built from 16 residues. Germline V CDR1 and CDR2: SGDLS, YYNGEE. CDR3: CASSTRQGTGGETQYI. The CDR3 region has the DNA TGTGCCAGCAGCACCAGACAGGGAACGGGGGGAGAGACCCAGTACATC.

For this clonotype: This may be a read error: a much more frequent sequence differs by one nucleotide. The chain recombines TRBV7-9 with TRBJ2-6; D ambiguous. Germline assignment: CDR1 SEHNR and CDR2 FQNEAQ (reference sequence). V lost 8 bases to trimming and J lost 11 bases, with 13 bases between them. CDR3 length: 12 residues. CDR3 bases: TGTGCCAGCCGCCCGTACATCGACGTCCTGACTTTC. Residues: CASRPYIDVLTF.

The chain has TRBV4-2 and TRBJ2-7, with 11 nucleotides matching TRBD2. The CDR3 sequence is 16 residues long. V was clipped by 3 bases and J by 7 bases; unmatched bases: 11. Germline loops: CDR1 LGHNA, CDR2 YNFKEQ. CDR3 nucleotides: TGTGCCAGCAGCCAGGAACCGGCACTAGCGGGAGAGGAGCAGTACTTC. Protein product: CASSQEPALAGEEQYF.

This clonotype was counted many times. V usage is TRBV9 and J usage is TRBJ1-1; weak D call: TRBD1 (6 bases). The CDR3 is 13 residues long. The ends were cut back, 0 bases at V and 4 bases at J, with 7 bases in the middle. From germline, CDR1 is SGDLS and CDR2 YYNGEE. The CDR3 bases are TGTGCCAGCAGCGTAGCAGGGGCCACTGAAGCTTTCTTT. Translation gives CASSVAGATEAFF.

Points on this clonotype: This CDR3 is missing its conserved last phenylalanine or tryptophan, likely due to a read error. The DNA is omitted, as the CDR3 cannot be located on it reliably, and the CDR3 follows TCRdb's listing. The CDR3 loop is CALDRVSYNSPLNI. The chain carries TRBV7-9 and TRBJ1-6. The CDR3 region is 14 residues in length, termini included. CDR1 and CDR2 from the germline V gene are SEHNR and FQNEAQ (reference sequence).

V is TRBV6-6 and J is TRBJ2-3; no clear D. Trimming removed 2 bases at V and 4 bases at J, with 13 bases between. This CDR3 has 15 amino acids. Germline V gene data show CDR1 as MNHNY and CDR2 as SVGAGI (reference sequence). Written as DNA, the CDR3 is TGTGCCAGCAGTTACCCTAACTTGAAGTCAGATACGCAGTATTTT. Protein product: CASSYPNLKSDTQYF.

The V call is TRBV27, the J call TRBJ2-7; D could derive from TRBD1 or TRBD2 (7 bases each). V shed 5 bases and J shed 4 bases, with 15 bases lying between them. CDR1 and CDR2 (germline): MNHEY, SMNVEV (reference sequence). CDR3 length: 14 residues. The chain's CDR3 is CASSIQGRGYEQYF. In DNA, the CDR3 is TGTGCCAGCAGTATACAGGGGAGGGGGTACGAGCAGTACTTC.

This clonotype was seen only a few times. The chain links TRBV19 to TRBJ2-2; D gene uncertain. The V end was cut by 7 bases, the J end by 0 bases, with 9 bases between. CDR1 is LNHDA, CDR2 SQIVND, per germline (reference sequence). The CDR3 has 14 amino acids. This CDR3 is CASIRTTNTGELFF. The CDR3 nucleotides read TGTGCCAGTATTAGGACGACGAACACCGGGGAGCTGTTTTTT.

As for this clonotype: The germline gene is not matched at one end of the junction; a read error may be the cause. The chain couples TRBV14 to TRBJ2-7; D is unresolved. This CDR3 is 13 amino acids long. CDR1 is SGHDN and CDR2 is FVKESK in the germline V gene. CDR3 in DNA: TGTGCCAGCAGCCAAGCCTGGGCCAACGAGCAGAACTTC. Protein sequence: CASSQAWANEQNF.

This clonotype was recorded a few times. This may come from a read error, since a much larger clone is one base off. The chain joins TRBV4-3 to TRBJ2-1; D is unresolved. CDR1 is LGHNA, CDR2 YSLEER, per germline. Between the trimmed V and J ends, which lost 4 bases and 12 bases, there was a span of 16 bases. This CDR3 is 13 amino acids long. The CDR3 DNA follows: TGCGCCAGCAGCCCTATAAAGGCGTGGTCGCAGTTCTTC. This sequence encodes CASSPIKAWSQFF.

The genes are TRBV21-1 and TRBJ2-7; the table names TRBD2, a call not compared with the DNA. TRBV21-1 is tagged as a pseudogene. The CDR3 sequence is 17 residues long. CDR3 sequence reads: CANPGTSGYHRSYEQYF. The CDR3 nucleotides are TGTGCCAACCCCGGGACTAGCGGGTACCACCGCTCCTACGAGCAGTACTTC.